Sequencing of this TCR beta chain was carried out in a study of human T cells and chemical hapten exposure. Study-level points and caveats: Among TCRs, those above 1 in 1000 frequency were unaffected by DPC sensitization. Significantly greater numbers of large CDR3 similarity clusters came from expanded TCRs than from controls.

A single record per CDR3 protein comes from TCRdb applying MiXCR to the RACE reads. The sample carries roughly 120,000 distinct CDR3 sequences, over 10% recorded once. This sample's time point: patch test 1, 2 weeks after DPC sensitization. Treatment denoted: therapeutic diphenylcyclopropenone sensitization with weekly scalp DPC. Ahead of applying each patch test, blood was sampled. Each donor was an alopecia patient between 18 and 70 years of age who qualified for DPC. Comment on this clonotype: What it recognizes is unknown.

The clonotype comes from a woman aged 45-60 years with alopecia areata. Some clones in this sample may be carry-over from other donors' samples. This specimen was whole blood, taken in connection with sensitization to the hapten diphenylcyclopropenone (DPC).

CDR3 sequence (DNA): TGTGCCAGCAGTTACGGACGGAACACCGGGGAGCTGTTTTTT. It codes for CASSYGRNTGELFF. The chain links TRBV6-2 or TRBV6-3 to TRBJ2-2; D ambiguous. In germline, CDR1 is MNHEY, CDR2 SVGEGT. The CDR3 contains 14 residues. Trimming cost V 2 bases and J 1 base, with 5 bases left between them.